Each of the 2 T cell receptor beta chains below was sequenced from the same sample in a study of blood T cell repertoires in COVID-19. Profiling relied on immunoSEQ multiplex PCR, and the TCRdb table lists in-frame clones only, not all of them. The sample gives about 220,000 clones, approximately 80% of which show up once; 20% is in the top ten. Sequenced sample: peripheral blood. The receptors here all came from a man aged 30 to 45 with active or convalescent COVID-19.

This clone was observed a handful of times. This chain uses TRBV29-1 with TRBJ1-5; unclear D gene. Trimming removed 5 bases from V and 6 bases from J, with 14 bases in between. The CDR3 consists of 13 residues. Germline V gene data show CDR1 as SQVTM and CDR2 as ANQGSEA. CDR3: CSVTIEVGQPQHF. DNA for the CDR3: TGCAGCGTTACCATCGAGGTAGGTCAGCCCCAGCATTTT.

V and J are TRBV18 and TRBJ1-5, with D tentatively TRBD1 (6 bases). The CDR3 length is 17 residues. Trimming removed 2 bases at V and 4 bases at J, with 18 bases between. CDR1 KGHSH and CDR2 LQKENI come from the germline V gene. CDR3 sequence: CASSPGGASTINQPQHF. CDR3 bases: TGTGCCAGCTCACCAGGGGGGGCCTCTACCATTAATCAGCCCCAGCATTTT. The whole variable domain, remainder taken from reference TRBV18 and TRBJ1-5, is NAGVMQNPRHLVRRRGQEARLRCSPMKGHSHVYWYRQLPEEGLKFMVYLQKENIIDESGMPKERFSAEFPKEGPSILRIQQVVRGDSAAYFCASSPGGASTINQPQHFGDGTRLSIL.